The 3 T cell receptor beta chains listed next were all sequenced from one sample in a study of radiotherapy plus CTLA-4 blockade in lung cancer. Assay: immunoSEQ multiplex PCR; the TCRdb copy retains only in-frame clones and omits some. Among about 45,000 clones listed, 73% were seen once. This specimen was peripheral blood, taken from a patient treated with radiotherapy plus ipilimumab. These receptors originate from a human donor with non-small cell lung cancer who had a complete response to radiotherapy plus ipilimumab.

CDR3 sequence: CASSRLAGGSTTSSYEQYF. CDR3 DNA: TGTGCCAGCAGTCGACTAGCGGGAGGATCTACCACGAGCTCCTACGAGCAGTACTTC. J is TRBJ2-7 and V is TRBV2; 13 bases line up with TRBD2. The V and J ends lost 5 bases and 0 bases, in that order; junction bases with no gene match: 13. The CDR3 is made up of 19 amino acids. Germline CDR1 SNHLY, CDR2 FYNNEI.

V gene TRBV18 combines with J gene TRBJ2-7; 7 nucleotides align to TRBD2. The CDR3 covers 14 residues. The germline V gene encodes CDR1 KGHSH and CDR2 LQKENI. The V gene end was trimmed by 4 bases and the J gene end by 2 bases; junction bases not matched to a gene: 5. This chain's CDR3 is CASSLAGRTYEQYF. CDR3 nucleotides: TGTGCCAGCTCACTAGCCGGGAGGACCTACGAGCAGTACTTC.

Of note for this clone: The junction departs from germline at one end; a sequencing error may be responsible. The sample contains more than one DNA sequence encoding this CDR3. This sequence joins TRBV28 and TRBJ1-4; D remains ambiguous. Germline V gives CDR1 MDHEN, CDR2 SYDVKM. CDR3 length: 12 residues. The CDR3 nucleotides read TGTGCTAGCAGTATACGGAGTGAAAAACTGTTTTTT. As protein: CASSIRSEKLFF.